This TCR beta chain was observed in a study of cytomegalovirus exposure and HLA in healthy donors. Study-wide background: Some 90 million unique TCRs from HLA-typed donors were held in an early data release.

This clone came up a few times. Its specificity is unknown. General study points: It was likely that a cluster of highly shared sequence variants was a sequencing artifact. A link between a missense DCLRE1C variant and TCR beta V- and J-gene trimming emerged from a later analysis.

The germline gives CDR1 MNHNY, CDR2 SVGAGI (reference sequence). The CDR3 extends over 16 amino acids. V lost 2 bases, J lost 4 bases, and 16 bases lay in between. PCR was performed using 60 Vbeta and 13 Jbeta primers. Repertoires were generated with immunoSEQ multiplex PCR, while TCRdb's copy carries only in-frame clones and drops some. The sample yields around 86,000 clones, about 8% seen once. This chain links TRBV6-6 with TRBJ2-3, with a possible D match to TRBD2 (6 bases). The sample comprised PBMCs. This receptor was taken from a man aged 45-65 years in good health and CMV-seronegative. CDR3 region: CASSYPTGTGADTQYF. The CDR3 DNA reads as TGTGCCAGCAGTTACCCAACCGGGACGGGAGCAGATACGCAGTATTTT.